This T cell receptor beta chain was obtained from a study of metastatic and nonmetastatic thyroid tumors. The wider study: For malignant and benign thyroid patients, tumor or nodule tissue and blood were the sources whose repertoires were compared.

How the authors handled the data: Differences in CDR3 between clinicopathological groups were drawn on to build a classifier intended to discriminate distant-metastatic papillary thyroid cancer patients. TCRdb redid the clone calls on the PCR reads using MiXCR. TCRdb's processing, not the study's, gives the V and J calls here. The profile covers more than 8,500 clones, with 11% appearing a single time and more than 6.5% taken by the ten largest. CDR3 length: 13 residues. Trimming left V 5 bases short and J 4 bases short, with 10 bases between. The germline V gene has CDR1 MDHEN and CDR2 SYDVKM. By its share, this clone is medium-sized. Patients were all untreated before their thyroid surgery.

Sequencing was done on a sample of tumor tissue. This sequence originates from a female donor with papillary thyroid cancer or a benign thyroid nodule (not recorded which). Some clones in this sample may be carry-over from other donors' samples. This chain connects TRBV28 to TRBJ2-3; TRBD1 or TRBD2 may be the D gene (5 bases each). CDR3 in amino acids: CASSLGTPDTQYF. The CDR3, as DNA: TGTGCCAGCAGTCTCGGGACGCCAGATACGCAGTATTTT.